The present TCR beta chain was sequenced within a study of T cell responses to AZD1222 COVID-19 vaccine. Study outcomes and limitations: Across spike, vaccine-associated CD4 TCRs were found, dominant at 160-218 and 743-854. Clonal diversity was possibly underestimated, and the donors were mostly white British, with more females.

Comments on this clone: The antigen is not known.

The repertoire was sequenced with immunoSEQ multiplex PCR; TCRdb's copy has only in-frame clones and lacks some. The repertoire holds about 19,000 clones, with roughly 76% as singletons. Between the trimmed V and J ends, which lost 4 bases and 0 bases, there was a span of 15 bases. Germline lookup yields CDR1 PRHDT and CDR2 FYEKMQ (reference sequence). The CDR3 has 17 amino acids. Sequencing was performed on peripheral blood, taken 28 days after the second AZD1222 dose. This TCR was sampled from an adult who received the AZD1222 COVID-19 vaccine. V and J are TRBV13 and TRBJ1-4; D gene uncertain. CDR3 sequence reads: CASSSGLQVTTNEKLFF. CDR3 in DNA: TGTGCCAGCAGCTCCGGCTTACAAGTGACAACTAATGAAAAACTGTTTTTT.